The sequence of this T cell receptor (beta chain) was determined in a study of T-cell reconstitution after alpha-beta-depleted transplantation in children (TCRdb year 2016). Context from the whole study: Using TCR repertoire profiling, the study quantitatively followed how T-cell immune reconstitution unfolded in children after TCRalphabeta/CD19-depleted allogeneic hematopoietic cell transplantation. Broader findings and caveats from the paper: The high TCRbeta diversity at day 60 in some patients was ascribed to recipient T cells and intrathymic progenitors that had survived conditioning. The apparently early alphabetaT-cell count recovery about two months after transplant was reportedly dependent on only several hundred rapidly expanded clones derived from non-depleted graft cells. Over the following months the frequencies of hyperexpanded clones went down, and after one year T-cell counts and TCRbeta diversity were mostly credited to newly produced T cells.

Reading the label with the study, this specimen's treatment or condition is: allogeneic hematopoietic cell transplantation with graft depleted of TCRalphabeta T cells and CD19 B cells. The transplant recipients were children given TCRalphabeta/CD19-depleted allogeneic hematopoietic cell grafts. The germline V gene yields SGHTA for CDR1 and FQGNSA for CDR2. Relative to germline, V is 0 bases shorter and J is 5 bases shorter, with 13 bases between their ends. Including cysteine and phenylalanine, the CDR3 has 15 amino acids. Left in the record is the CDR3 DNA by itself, 45 bases read in frame from the first base. This clonotype showed up many times. Its antigen is currently not known. No much larger clone is present one base from it, and per-base qualities are unavailable. The library was obtained by PCR. The reads were generated on an Illumina HiSeq 2500. TCR libraries were prepared with molecular barcoding, using unique molecular identifiers to normalize TCRbeta repertoire quantification. Using fastp at Q25 and MiXCR, TCRdb reprocessed the public reads and kept productive beta chains. Identical CDR3 proteins give one entry, which carries the most common genes and DNA. This sample gives under 850,000 distinct CDR3 sequences in total; 10% to 15% of them show up just once. The ten largest clonotypes hold about 0.77% of the sample.

This material consisted of PBMCs, taken before TCRalphabeta/CD19-depleted stem cell transplant. The chain joins TRBV7-2 to TRBJ2-5; no D gene can be assigned with confidence. The source of this sequence is a girl aged 2 to 9 with congenital amegakaryocytic thrombocytopenia, due to receive a stem cell transplant. The bases are TGTGCCAGCAGCTTAGCCGCTTCGCGTGGGGAGACCCAGTACTTC. This encodes CASSLAASRGETQYF.